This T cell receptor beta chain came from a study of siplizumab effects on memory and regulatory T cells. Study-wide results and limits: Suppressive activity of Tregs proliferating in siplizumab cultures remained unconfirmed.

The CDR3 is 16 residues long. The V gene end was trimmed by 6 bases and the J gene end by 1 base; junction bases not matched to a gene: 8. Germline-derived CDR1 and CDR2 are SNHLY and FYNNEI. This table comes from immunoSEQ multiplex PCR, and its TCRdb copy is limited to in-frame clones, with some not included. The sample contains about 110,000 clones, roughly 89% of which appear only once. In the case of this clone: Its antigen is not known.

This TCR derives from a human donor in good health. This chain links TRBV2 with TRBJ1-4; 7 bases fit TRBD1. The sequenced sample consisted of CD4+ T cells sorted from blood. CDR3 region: CASRLQGLKTNEKLFF. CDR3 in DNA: TGTGCCAGCAGACTACAGGGGCTAAAAACTAATGAAAAACTGTTTTTT. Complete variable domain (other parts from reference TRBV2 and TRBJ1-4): EPEVTQTPSHQVTQMGQEVILRCVPISNHLYFYWYRQILGQKVEFLVSFYNNEISEKSEIFDDQFSVERPDGSNFTLKIRSTKLEDSAMYFCASRLQGLKTNEKLFFGSGTQLSVL.